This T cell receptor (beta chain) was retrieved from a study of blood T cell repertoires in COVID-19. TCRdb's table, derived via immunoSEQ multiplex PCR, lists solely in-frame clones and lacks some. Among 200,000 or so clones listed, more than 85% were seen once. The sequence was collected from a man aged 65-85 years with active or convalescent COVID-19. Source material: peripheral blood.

The CDR3 sequence is CASSQDRGLYEQYF. In DNA form, the CDR3 reads TGCGCCAGCAGCCAAGATCGCGGGCTCTACGAGCAGTACTTC. The chain recombines TRBV4-3 with TRBJ2-7, with D perhaps TRBD2 (5 bases). Per the germline V gene, CDR1 is LGHNA and CDR2 is YSLEER. V gave up 0 bases and J gave up 3 bases, with 9 bases separating them. This CDR3 is built from 14 residues.